The rows below give T cell receptor beta chains drawn from one sample of a study of blood T cell repertoires in COVID-19. Only in-frame clones appear in the TCRdb table, and some are missing; sequencing was by immunoSEQ multiplex PCR. The sample includes roughly 430,000 clones, roughly 88% of them seen just once. Material: PBMCs or T cells enriched from blood (not recorded which). The source is a young woman who had been exposed to COVID-19. Each CDR3 is given with its conserved first and last residue. The D gene is left open where the match is weak. Not every row has a clone size; where given, it reads once, few, many or a size class.

j_call: TRBJ2-7; clone_size: NA; v_call: TRBV7-2; d_call: TRBD1; cdr3_nt: TGTGCCAGCAGCTTCGGACAGGCCTACGAGCAGTACTTC; cdr3_aa: CASSFGQAYEQYF
j_call: TRBJ1-2; clone_size: NA; v_call: TRBV2; d_call: TRBD1; cdr3_nt: TGTGCCAGCAGTGACGATTCTACAGGGGACTATGGCTACACCTTC; cdr3_aa: CASSDDSTGDYGYTF
j_call: TRBJ2-2; clone_size: NA; v_call: TRBV19; d_call: TRBD2; cdr3_nt: TGTGCCAGTTCCGGGACTAGCTCCACCGGGGAGCTGTTTTTT; cdr3_aa: CASSGTSSTGELFF
j_call: TRBJ1-5; clone_size: NA; v_call: TRBV7-8; d_call: TRBD1; cdr3_nt: TGTGCCAGCAGGAGGGACAGGGGACAGAATCAGCCCCAGCATTTT; cdr3_aa: CASRRDRGQNQPQHF
j_call: TRBJ2-3; clone_size: NA; v_call: TRBV3-1/TRBV3-2; d_call: TRBD2; cdr3_nt: TGTGCCAGCAGCCAACCAGGACTAGCGGGAGCTACAGATACGCAGTATTTT; cdr3_aa: CASSQPGLAGATDTQYF
j_call: TRBJ2-3; clone_size: NA; v_call: TRBV24-1; d_call: TRBD1; cdr3_nt: TGTGCCACCAGTGATCCCGGGACAGCCTCTAGCACAGATACGCAGTATTTT; cdr3_aa: CATSDPGTASSTDTQYF
j_call: TRBJ2-7; clone_size: NA; v_call: TRBV27; d_call: TRBD2; cdr3_nt: TGTGCCAGCAGTTTGGCGGGAGGAATAAACGAGCAGTACTTC; cdr3_aa: CASSLAGGINEQYF
j_call: TRBJ2-3; clone_size: NA; v_call: TRBV5-6; d_call: NA; cdr3_nt: TGTGCCAGCAGCTTGGATCTCTCAGATTCAGATACGCAGTATTTT; cdr3_aa: CASSLDLSDSDTQYF
j_call: TRBJ1-5; clone_size: NA; v_call: TRBV28; d_call: TRBD1; cdr3_nt: TGTGCCAGCAGCGCGATAACAGGGGTAAGAAATCAGCCCCAGCATTTT; cdr3_aa: CASSAITGVRNQPQHF
j_call: TRBJ2-1; clone_size: NA; v_call: TRBV5-1; d_call: TRBD2; cdr3_nt: TGCGCCAGCAGCTCAAGACTAGCGGGGGGATACAATGAGCAGTTCTTC; cdr3_aa: CASSSRLAGGYNEQFF
j_call: TRBJ2-7; clone_size: NA; v_call: TRBV3-1/TRBV3-2; d_call: TRBD2; cdr3_nt: TGTGCCAGCAGCCAGAGACTAGCGGGAGTCTACGAGCAGTACTTC; cdr3_aa: CASSQRLAGVYEQYF
j_call: TRBJ1-4; clone_size: NA; v_call: TRBV28; d_call: NA; cdr3_nt: TGTGCCAGCAGTTTAACCCCGGCAACTAATGAAAAACTGTTTTTT; cdr3_aa: CASSLTPATNEKLFF
j_call: TRBJ2-5; clone_size: NA; v_call: TRBV28; d_call: TRBD2; cdr3_nt: TGTGCCAGCAGTAGTGCAGCGGGGGTAGAGACCCAGTACTTC; cdr3_aa: CASSSAAGVETQYF
j_call: TRBJ2-1; clone_size: NA; v_call: TRBV6-5; d_call: TRBD2; cdr3_nt: TGTGCCAGTATGTGGTCTAGCGGGGGCTCGAATGAGCAGTTCTTC; cdr3_aa: CASMWSSGGSNEQFF
j_call: TRBJ2-7; clone_size: NA; v_call: TRBV28; d_call: TRBD1; cdr3_nt: TGTGCCAGCAGTTCGCGACACACAGGGGGCATCCCTTACGAGCAGTACTTC; cdr3_aa: CASSSRHTGGIPYEQYF
j_call: TRBJ2-1; clone_size: NA; v_call: TRBV7-2; d_call: NA; cdr3_nt: TGTGCCAGCAGCCCCAGGACAACCTCCTACAATGAGCAGTTCTTC; cdr3_aa: CASSPRTTSYNEQFF
j_call: TRBJ1-6; clone_size: NA; v_call: TRBV7-2; d_call: TRBD1; cdr3_nt: TGTGCCAGCAGCTCCCGGGACAGGGGAAGGGGACCCCTCCACTTT; cdr3_aa: CASSSRDRGRGPLHF
j_call: TRBJ2-5; clone_size: NA; v_call: TRBV7-7; d_call: TRBD1; cdr3_nt: TGTGCCAGCAGCTCCCAGCCCACAGGGGAAGAGACCCAGTACTTC; cdr3_aa: CASSSQPTGEETQYF
j_call: TRBJ2-7; clone_size: NA; v_call: TRBV2; d_call: NA; cdr3_nt: TGTGCCAGCACCTCGGGACTGTATACCTACGAGCAGTACTTC; cdr3_aa: CASTSGLYTYEQYF
j_call: TRBJ1-5; clone_size: NA; v_call: TRBV6-1; d_call: NA; cdr3_nt: TGTGCCAGCAGTGAAGGGGGGGGATCCCAGCCCCAGCATTTT; cdr3_aa: CASSEGGGSQPQHF
j_call: TRBJ1-2; clone_size: NA; v_call: TRBV12-3/TRBV12-4; d_call: NA; cdr3_nt: TGTGCCAGCAGTTCAGGGGTCGGCTACACCTTC; cdr3_aa: CASSSGVGYTF
j_call: TRBJ1-1; clone_size: NA; v_call: TRBV4-2; d_call: NA; cdr3_nt: TGTGCCAGCGGGCCGGGGTACACTGAAGCTTTCTTT; cdr3_aa: CASGPGYTEAFF
j_call: TRBJ1-3; clone_size: NA; v_call: TRBV3-1/TRBV3-2; d_call: NA; cdr3_nt: TGTGCCAGCAGTCAGCGGGACTCTGGAAACACCATATATTTT; cdr3_aa: CASSQRDSGNTIYF
j_call: TRBJ1-1; clone_size: once; v_call: TRBV7-2; d_call: NA; cdr3_nt: TGTGCCAGCAGCTCCGGGACAGAAGCTTTCTTT; cdr3_aa: CASSSGTEAFF
j_call: TRBJ2-1; clone_size: NA; v_call: TRBV4-3; d_call: TRBD2; cdr3_nt: TGCGCCAGCAGCCGAGTTCTAGCGGGACCAAACAATGAGCAGTTCTTC; cdr3_aa: CASSRVLAGPNNEQFF
j_call: TRBJ2-1; clone_size: NA; v_call: TRBV9; d_call: NA; cdr3_nt: TGTGCCAGCAGCGTAGGTACTGCGGGGCGAGATGAGCAGTTCTTC; cdr3_aa: CASSVGTAGRDEQFF
j_call: TRBJ2-3; clone_size: NA; v_call: TRBV28; d_call: NA; cdr3_nt: TGTGCCGCCCCAAGTCCAGGGGCAGGGTGGACAGATACGCAGTATTTT; cdr3_aa: CAAPSPGAGWTDTQYF
j_call: TRBJ1-1; clone_size: once; v_call: TRBV27; d_call: NA; cdr3_nt: TGTGCCAGCAGTTTGGGCCCGAACACTGAAGCTTTCTTT; cdr3_aa: CASSLGPNTEAFF
j_call: TRBJ2-5; clone_size: NA; v_call: TRBV10-3; d_call: TRBD1; cdr3_nt: TGTGCCATCAGCGAGACCGGCCCGGGACAGGGGACGAGGGAGACCCAGTACTTC; cdr3_aa: CAISETGPGQGTRETQYF
j_call: TRBJ2-1; clone_size: NA; v_call: TRBV7-2; d_call: TRBD2; cdr3_nt: TGTGCCAGCAGCGCTAGCGGGGGGGCCGCCTACAATGAGCAGTTCTTC; cdr3_aa: CASSASGGAAYNEQFF